This T cell receptor beta chain is from a study of blood T cell repertoires in COVID-19. Study-wide background: COVID-19 samples, acute and convalescent, were from the United States, Italy and Spain. PBMCs, B-cell-depleted T cells, or T cells were the source of the cDNA or gDNA that made up the material.

Germline lookup yields CDR1 LGHDT and CDR2 YNNKEL (reference sequence). After removal of 1 base from V and 3 bases from J, the junction contained 2 bases not matched to a gene. The CDR3 has 15 residues. Original handling: Estimates of nucleated cell counts were drawn from the amplification of reference gene primers. TCRdb's copy holds only in-frame clones and misses some; the assay was immunoSEQ multiplex PCR. V and J calls and clone size come straight from that table; D and trimming were deduced from the DNA. Here the sample spans 75,000 to 95,000 clones, 88% being singletons. Sample: peripheral blood. The receptor comes from a human donor in a cohort sampled during active COVID-19. This rearrangement joins TRBV3-1 (or the pseudogene TRBV3-2) to TRBJ1-5; 8 bases agree with TRBD1. DNA for the CDR3: TGTGCCAGCAGCCAAGGGACAGGGAACAATCAGCCCCAGCATTTT. This gives the protein CASSQGTGNNQPQHF.